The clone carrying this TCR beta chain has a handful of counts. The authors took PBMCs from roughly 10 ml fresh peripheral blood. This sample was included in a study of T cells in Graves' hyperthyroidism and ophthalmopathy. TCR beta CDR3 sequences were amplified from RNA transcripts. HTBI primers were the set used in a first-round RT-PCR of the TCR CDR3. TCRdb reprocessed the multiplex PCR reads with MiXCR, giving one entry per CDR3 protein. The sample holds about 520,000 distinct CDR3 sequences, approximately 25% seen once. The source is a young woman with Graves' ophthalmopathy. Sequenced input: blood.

The CDR3 region is CASSLQWLPGANVLTF. DNA of the CDR3: TGTGCCAGCAGCTTACAGTGGTTGCCTGGGGCCAACGTCCTGACTTTC. V is TRBV11-2 and J is TRBJ2-6; D gene ambiguous. The CDR3 extends over 16 amino acids. V shed 2 bases and J shed 2 bases, with 10 bases lying between them. CDR1 SGHAT and CDR2 FQNNGV come from the germline V gene.